This entry lists 22 T cell receptor beta chains sequenced from one sample in a study of blood T cell repertoires in COVID-19. Some clones are missing from TCRdb's copy, which holds only in-frame ones; the method was immunoSEQ multiplex PCR. In the table there are 240,000 or so clones, about four fifths of which are singletons. The sequenced material came from peripheral blood. The receptors here all came from a young man who had recovered from COVID-19.

V gene TRBV2 combines with J gene TRBJ1-6; the D is unclear. Trimming took 7 bases from V and 13 from J, leaving 20 bases between them. There are 14 residues in the CDR3. The germline gives CDR1 SNHLY, CDR2 FYNNEI. CDR3 coding DNA: TGTGCCAGCAAGGAGGGAGGCGGTGTAGTCCCCCTCCACTTT. This gives the protein CASKEGGGVVPLHF.

The chain carries TRBV9 and TRBJ2-3; D unclear. V was trimmed by 4 bases and J by 1 base, leaving 10 bases between them. CDR3 length: 14 residues. Germline V gene data show CDR1 as SGDLS and CDR2 as YYNGEE. This chain's CDR3 is CASSSASGTDTQYF. DNA of the CDR3: TGTGCCAGCAGCTCTGCCTCGGGCACAGATACGCAGTATTTT.

V gene TRBV6-1 combines with J gene TRBJ1-2; 9 positions match TRBD1. This CDR3 is built from 15 residues. V gave up 2 bases and J gave up 6 bases; unmatched junction bases: 7. The germline gives CDR1 MNHNS, CDR2 SASEGT. The CDR3 loop is CASSEFGDREDGYTF. The CDR3 DNA reads TGTGCCAGCAGTGAATTTGGGGACAGGGAGGATGGCTACACCTTC.

This clone came up a few times. The chain uses TRBV5-5 and TRBJ1-1; TRBD1 aligns across 9 bases. The CDR3 sequence is 14 residues long. The germline V gene has CDR1 SGHKS and CDR2 YYEKEE (reference sequence). V shed 2 bases, J shed 4 bases, and the junction held 3 bases outside the gene matches. The CDR3 nucleotides read TGTGCCAGCAGCTTACAGGGGGCCAGCACTGAAGCTTTCTTT. Translation: CASSLQGASTEAFF. The whole variable domain, filled in from reference TRBV5-5 and TRBJ1-1, reads DAGVTQSPTHLIKTRGQQVTLRCSPISGHKSVSWYQQVLGQGPQFIFQYYEKEERGRGNFPDRFSARQFPNYSSELNVNALLLGDSALYLCASSLQGASTEAFFGQGTRLTVV.

The chain joins TRBV5-6 to TRBJ2-3, with 7 bases identical to TRBD1. CDR1 and CDR2 (germline): SGHDT, YYEEEE. Germline trimming cut 1 base from V and 1 base from J; bases unmatched to any gene: 6. The CDR3 covers 16 residues. CDR3 sequence reads: CASSLLRTGGTDTQYF. The CDR3, as DNA: TGTGCCAGCAGCTTGTTACGGACAGGTGGCACAGATACGCAGTATTTT.

This clone has only a few counts. The CDR3 region has the DNA TGTGCCAGCACCTTACCTCAGGGTTTCGCGACCCAGTACTTC. It yields the protein CASTLPQGFATQYF. The chain employs TRBV6-5 and TRBJ2-5; D possibly corresponds to TRBD1 (5 bases). The CDR3 contains 14 residues. With 7 bases removed from V and 7 bases from J, the gap between germline ends came to 19 bases. Per germline, CDR1 MNHEY and CDR2 SVGAGI.

The V and J genes are TRBV3-1 (or the pseudogene TRBV3-2) and TRBJ2-2; possible D gene TRBD2, 6 bases. Germline lookup yields CDR1 LGHDT and CDR2 YNNKEL (reference sequence). V was clipped by 8 bases and J by 5 bases, with 21 bases between them. This CDR3 has 16 residues. The CDR3 loop reads CASHQEGTSRTGELFF. CDR3 in DNA: TGTGCCAGCCACCAGGAGGGAACTAGCCGGACCGGGGAGCTGTTTTTT.

This chain links TRBV11-2 with TRBJ1-1, with 8 nucleotides matching TRBD1. Germline V gene sequence: CDR1 SGHAT, CDR2 FQNNGV. This CDR3 comprises 16 residues. J gave up 3 bases and V 1 base, and 7 bases lay outside the gene matches. The CDR3 reads CASSLVGTRGHTEAFF. CDR3 coding DNA: TGTGCCAGCAGCTTAGTGGGGACCAGGGGGCACACTGAAGCTTTCTTT. Full variable domain (rest looked up from reference TRBV11-2 and TRBJ1-1): EAGVAQSPRYKIIEKRQSVAFWCNPISGHATLYWYQQILGQGPKLLIQFQNNGVVDDSQLPKDRFSAERLKGVDSTLKIQPAKLEDSAVYLCASSLVGTRGHTEAFFGQGTRLTVV.

The V and J genes are TRBV11-2 and TRBJ2-5; TRBD2 is a possible D gene (5 bases). This CDR3 is built from 14 residues. Trimming pared 5 bases from V and 4 bases from J, leaving 14 bases between. The germline V gene encodes CDR1 SGHAT and CDR2 FQNNGV. The CDR3 DNA reads TGTGCCAGCAGCGTACTAGGGATTCTAGAGACCCAGTACTTC. It encodes CASSVLGILETQYF.

The CDR3 loop is CASSDGDRDDAGELFF. Written as DNA, the CDR3 is TGTGCCAGCAGCGACGGGGACAGGGATGACGCCGGGGAGCTGTTTTTT. The V call is TRBV5-4, the J call TRBJ2-2, with 9 positions matching TRBD1. This CDR3 comprises 16 residues. Germline V CDR1 and CDR2: SGHNT, YYREEE (reference sequence). The V gene end was trimmed by 4 bases and the J gene end by 6 bases; junction bases not matched to a gene: 10.

The rearrangement joins TRBV2 to TRBJ2-2, with 10 bases that match TRBD2. The CDR3 totals 14 residues. The germline V gene has CDR1 SNHLY and CDR2 FYNNEI. V was pared by 6 bases and J by 7 bases, with 5 bases of the junction left unmatched. In nucleotides, the CDR3 is TGTGCCAGCAGCGAGCGGGGGGGGATCGGGGAGCTGTTTTTT. This sequence encodes CASSERGGIGELFF.

The J gene is TRBJ1-1, the V gene TRBV3-1 (or the pseudogene TRBV3-2); possible D gene TRBD1, 5 bases. Germline V gives CDR1 LGHDT, CDR2 YNNKEL (reference sequence). Trimming cost V 3 bases and J 11 bases, with 19 bases left between them. The length of the CDR3 is 14 residues. CDR3 in DNA: TGTGCCAGCAGCCAGCTGACCGGGACTTATGACGCTTTCTTT. Translated, it gives CASSQLTGTYDAFF.

The chain employs TRBV28 and TRBJ2-1, with 10 bases lining up with TRBD1. The CDR3 has 16 residues. With 8 bases clipped from V and 9 bases from J, the junction kept 16 bases outside the gene matches. Germline assignment: CDR1 MDHEN and CDR2 SYDVKM. Here the CDR3 reads CASSLPSGDRGREQFF. CDR3 DNA: TGTGCCAGCTCACTCCCTTCCGGGGACAGGGGCCGTGAGCAGTTCTTC.

This chain connects TRBV15 to TRBJ1-5; TRBD1 matches 11 bases. CDR3 length: 15 residues. V shed 5 bases, J shed 4 bases, and the junction held 4 bases outside the gene matches. The V gene's germline CDR1 is LNHNV and CDR2 YYDKDF (reference sequence). CDR3 DNA sequence: TGTGCCACCAGCTTGGACAGGGGGCCGAATCAGCCCCAGCATTTT. This translates into CATSLDRGPNQPQHF.

This clone was picked up one time. This CDR3 reads CASSLAATVRGEQFF. The CDR3 DNA sequence: TGTGCCAGCAGCTTAGCGGCGACAGTTAGGGGTGAGCAGTTCTTC. V usage is TRBV7-9 and J usage is TRBJ2-1; a weak D match, TRBD1 (5 bases). Trimming stripped 0 bases from V and 9 bases from J, with 15 bases between. The CDR3 sequence is 15 residues long. The V gene's germline CDR1 is SEHNR and CDR2 FQNEAQ (reference sequence).

The rearrangement joins TRBV28 to TRBJ1-4; no firm D call. This CDR3 is 14 amino acids long. In germline, CDR1 is MDHEN, CDR2 SYDVKM. The ends were cut back, 3 bases at V and 8 bases at J, with 13 bases in the middle. CDR3 nucleotides: TGTGCCAGCAGTTTTGGAGGGCGCCGAGAAAAACTGTTTTTT. Residues: CASSFGGRREKLFF.

The rearrangement uses TRBV5-4 and TRBJ2-5; 9 bases line up with TRBD2. V dropped 1 base and J dropped 3; count of bases not matched to a gene: 10. The germline V gene has CDR1 SGHNT and CDR2 YYREEE (reference sequence). The CDR3 has 17 residues. The CDR3 spells CASSLRLLSGGKETQYF. CDR3 coding DNA: TGTGCCAGCAGCTTGAGGCTGTTAAGCGGGGGGAAAGAGACCCAGTACTTC.

V usage is TRBV11-2 and J usage is TRBJ2-1; 12 bases agree with TRBD1. Germline V gives CDR1 SGHAT, CDR2 FQNNGV. The CDR3 is 16 residues long. V shed 3 bases, J shed 6 bases, and the junction held 6 bases outside the gene matches. This CDR3 reads CASSFDPGQGANEQFF. CDR3 nucleotide sequence: TGTGCCAGCAGCTTTGACCCGGGACAGGGGGCCAATGAGCAGTTCTTC.

The V gene is TRBV5-5, the J gene TRBJ2-7; perhaps TRBD2 as D (5 bases). Per the germline V gene, CDR1 is SGHKS and CDR2 is YYEKEE (reference sequence). The CDR3 spans 15 residues. V lost 2 bases and J 2 bases, leaving 14 bases between the germline ends. The CDR3 here is CASSFQSRRPYEQYV. The CDR3 DNA reads TGTGCCAGCAGCTTTCAGTCTCGGAGGCCCTACGAGCAGTACGTC.

This chain uses TRBV9 with TRBJ2-3; 9 nucleotides match TRBD2. Germline V gene data show CDR1 as SGDLS and CDR2 as YYNGEE. Trimming at V came to 0 bases and at J to 2 bases, leaving 10 bases not matched to a gene. This CDR3 is built from 18 residues. The chain's CDR3 is CASSVGWGLATVTDTQYF. The CDR3 DNA follows: TGTGCCAGCAGCGTAGGATGGGGACTAGCTACCGTCACAGATACGCAGTATTTT.

The CDR3 loop is CASSPPGLSYEQYF. As DNA, the CDR3 is TGTGCCAGCAGCCCTCCGGGACTTTCCTACGAGCAGTACTTC. This chain connects TRBV3-1 (or the pseudogene TRBV3-2) to TRBJ2-7; a weak D match, TRBD2 (6 bases). The V end lost 4 bases, the J end lost 1 base, and 11 bases lay between the germline ends. This CDR3 is 14 amino acids long. Germline V CDR1 and CDR2: LGHDT, YNNKEL (reference sequence).

The chain uses TRBV10-1 and TRBJ1-5; unclear D gene. The V gene lost 3 bases and the J gene lost 3 bases, with 6 bases spanning the gap. The CDR3 totals 13 residues. From germline, CDR1 is WNHNN and CDR2 SYGVQD (reference sequence). CDR3 residues: CASSETSNQPQHF. The DNA of the CDR3 is TGCGCCAGCAGTGAAACATCCAATCAGCCCCAGCATTTT.